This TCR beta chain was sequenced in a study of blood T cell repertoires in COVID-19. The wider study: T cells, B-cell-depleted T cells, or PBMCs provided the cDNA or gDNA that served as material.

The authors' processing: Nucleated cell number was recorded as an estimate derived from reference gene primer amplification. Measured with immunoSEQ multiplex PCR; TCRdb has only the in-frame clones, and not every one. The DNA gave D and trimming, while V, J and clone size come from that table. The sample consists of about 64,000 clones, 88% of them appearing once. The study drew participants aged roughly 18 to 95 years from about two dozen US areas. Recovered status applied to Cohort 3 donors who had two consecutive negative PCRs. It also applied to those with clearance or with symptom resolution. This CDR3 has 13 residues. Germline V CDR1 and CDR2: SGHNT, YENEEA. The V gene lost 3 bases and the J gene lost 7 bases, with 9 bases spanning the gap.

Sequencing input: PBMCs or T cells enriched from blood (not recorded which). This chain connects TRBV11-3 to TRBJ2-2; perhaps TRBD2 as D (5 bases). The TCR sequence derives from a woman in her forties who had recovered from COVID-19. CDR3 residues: CASSFPGIGELFF. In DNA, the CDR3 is TGTGCCAGCAGCTTCCCCGGGATCGGGGAGCTGTTTTTT.